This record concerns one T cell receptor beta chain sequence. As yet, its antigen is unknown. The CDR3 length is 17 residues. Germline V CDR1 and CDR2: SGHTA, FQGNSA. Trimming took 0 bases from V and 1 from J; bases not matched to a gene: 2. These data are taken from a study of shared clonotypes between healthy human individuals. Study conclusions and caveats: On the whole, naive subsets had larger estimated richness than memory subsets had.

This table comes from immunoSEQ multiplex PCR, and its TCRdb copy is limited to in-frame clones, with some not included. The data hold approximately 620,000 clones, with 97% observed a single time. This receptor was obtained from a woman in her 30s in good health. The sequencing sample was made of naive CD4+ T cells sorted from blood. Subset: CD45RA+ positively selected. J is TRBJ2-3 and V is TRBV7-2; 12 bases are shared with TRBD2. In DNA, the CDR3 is TGTGCCAGCAGCTTAGCCTCTAGCGGGAGGGGCACAGATACGCAGTATTTT. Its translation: CASSLASSGRGTDTQYF.